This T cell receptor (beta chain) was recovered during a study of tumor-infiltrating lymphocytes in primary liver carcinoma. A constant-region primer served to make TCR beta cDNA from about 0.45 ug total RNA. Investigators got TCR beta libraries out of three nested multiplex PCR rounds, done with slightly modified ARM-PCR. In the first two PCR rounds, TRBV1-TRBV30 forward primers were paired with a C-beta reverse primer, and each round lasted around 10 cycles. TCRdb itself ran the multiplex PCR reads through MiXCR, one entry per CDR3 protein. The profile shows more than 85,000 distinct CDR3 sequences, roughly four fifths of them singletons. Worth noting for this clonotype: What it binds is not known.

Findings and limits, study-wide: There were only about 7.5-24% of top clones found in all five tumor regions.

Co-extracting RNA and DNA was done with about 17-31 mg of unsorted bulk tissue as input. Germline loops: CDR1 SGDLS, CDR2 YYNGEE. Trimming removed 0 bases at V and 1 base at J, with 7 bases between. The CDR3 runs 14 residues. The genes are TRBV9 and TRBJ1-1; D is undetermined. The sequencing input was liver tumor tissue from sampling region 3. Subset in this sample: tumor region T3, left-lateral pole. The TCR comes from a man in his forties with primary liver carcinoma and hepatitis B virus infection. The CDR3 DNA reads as TGTGCCAGCAGCGTAGGACTGGCGAACACTGAAGCTTTCTTT. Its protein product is CASSVGLANTEAFF.